These T cell receptor beta chains were read from a single sample in a study of blood T cell repertoires in COVID-19. Clones were read by immunoSEQ multiplex PCR, and TCRdb kept only the in-frame ones, dropping some. The sample lists some 120,000 clones, around nine tenths occurring once. The sequenced sample consisted of peripheral blood. The receptor source for this set is a man in his fifties or sixties with active COVID-19. The CDR3 runs from the conserved cysteine through the conserved F or W. A D gene is named only where the DNA matches it firmly. The listing skips clone size in some rows; elsewhere it reads once, few, many or a size class.

>TRBJ2-3|TRBV9|TRBD2|-
CASSVTSGRAGTDTQYF
TGTGCCAGCAGCGTGACTAGCGGGAGGGCGGGCACAGATACGCAGTATTTT
>TRBJ1-2|TRBV6-5|TRBD1|-
CASSIDRDYGYTF
TGTGCCAGCAGTATTGACAGGGACTATGGCTACACCTTC
>TRBJ2-3|TRBV6-1|-|-
CASSEQQYSSSSTDTQYF
TGTGCCAGCAGTGAACAACAGTACAGCTCTTCTAGCACAGATACGCAGTATTTT
>TRBJ2-2|TRBV18|TRBD1|-
CASSPGQGTTGELFF
TGTGCCAGCTCACCTGGACAGGGTACTACCGGGGAGCTGTTTTTT
>TRBJ1-1|TRBV6-4|TRBD1|-
CASSEQGTGGAAFF
TGTGCCAGCAGTGAGCAAGGGACAGGGGGTGCAGCTTTCTTT
>TRBJ2-1|TRBV2|TRBD2|-
CASRFLAGQDNEQFF
TGTGCCAGCCGATTCCTAGCGGGTCAGGACAATGAGCAGTTCTTC
>TRBJ2-7|TRBV18|-|-
CASSPQAGRETYEQYF
TGTGCCAGCTCACCACAGGCGGGACGGGAGACCTACGAGCAGTACTTC
>TRBJ2-1|TRBV2|TRBD2|-
CASRELAGAYNEQFF
TGTGCCAGCAGAGAACTAGCGGGCGCCTACAATGAGCAGTTCTTC
>TRBJ2-5|TRBV7-9|TRBD2|-
CASSSTSGPETQYF
TGTGCCAGCAGCTCCACTAGCGGCCCAGAGACCCAGTACTTC
>TRBJ1-5|TRBV3-1/TRBV3-2|-|-
CASSRGDINQPQHF
TGTGCCAGCAGCCGCGGGGATATCAATCAGCCCCAGCATTTT
>TRBJ2-1|TRBV3-1/TRBV3-2|TRBD1|-
CASEQGGPNNEQFF
TGTGCCAGCGAACAGGGGGGACCGAACAATGAGCAGTTCTTC
>TRBJ2-2|TRBV5-6|TRBD2|-
CASSSLTSGRAGELFF
TGTGCCAGCAGCTCGTTGACTAGCGGGAGGGCGGGGGAGCTGTTTTTT
>TRBJ1-6|TRBV2|-|-
CASKNRAYNSPLHF
TGTGCCAGCAAAAACAGGGCCTATAATTCACCCCTCCACTTT
>TRBJ1-3|TRBV2|-|-
CAKQGVFGGNTIYF
TGTGCCAAACAAGGGGTTTTTGGAGGAAACACCATATATTTT
>TRBJ1-1|TRBV25-1|-|-
CASSEYGPNTEAFF
TGTGCCAGCAGTGAATATGGGCCCAACACTGAAGCTTTCTTT
>TRBJ2-5|TRBV6-5|-|-
CASSQGRQETQYF
TGTGCCAGCAGCCAGGGGCGGCAAGAGACCCAGTACTTC
>TRBJ1-6|TRBV5-1|-|-
CASRPLREDSPLHF
TGCGCCAGCAGGCCCCTAAGAGAGGATTCACCCCTCCACTTT
>TRBJ1-3|TRBV14|-|once
CASSQESRGNTIYF
TGTGCCAGCAGCCAAGAGTCCCGTGGAAACACCATATATTTT
>TRBJ1-5|TRBV12-3/TRBV12-4|-|-
CASSFRVDQPQHF
TGTGCCAGCAGTTTCAGGGTGGATCAGCCCCAGCATTTT
>TRBJ2-5|TRBV2|-|-
CASGLQETQYF
TGTGCCAGCGGACTGCAAGAGACCCAGTACTTC
>TRBJ1-4|TRBV19|-|-
CASSILGGVEKLFF
TGTGCCAGTAGTATCCTGGGGGGTGTGGAAAAACTGTTTTTT
>TRBJ2-1|TRBV2|-|-
CASSDTSYNEQFF
TGTGCCAGCAGTGATACTAGCTACAATGAGCAGTTCTTC
>TRBJ1-4|TRBV7-9|TRBD1|-
CASSEDRGLATNEKLFF
TGTGCCAGCAGCGAGGACAGGGGGCTTGCAACTAATGAAAAACTGTTTTTT
>TRBJ2-2|TRBV6-6|TRBD2|-
CASSYPKRETTGELFF
TGTGCCAGCAGTTACCCAAAGCGGGAGACCACCGGGGAGCTGTTTTTT
>TRBJ1-2|TRBV27|-|-
CASSLTDTYGYTF
TGTGCCAGCAGTCTCACGGACACCTATGGCTACACCTTC
>TRBJ1-4|TRBV7-8|-|-
CASSLYRAREKLFF
TGTGCCAGCAGCTTATACAGAGCTCGGGAAAAACTGTTTTTT
>TRBJ1-3|TRBV6-1|-|-
CASSEGGGYGNTIYF
TGTGCCAGCAGTGAAGGGGGAGGCTACGGAAACACCATATATTTT
>TRBJ1-5|TRBV5-8|-|-
CASSLPMPGSYFNQPQHF
TGTGCCAGCAGCCTCCCCATGCCAGGGTCTTACTTCAATCAGCCCCAGCATTTT
>TRBJ2-5|TRBV5-4|TRBD1|-
CASSPPPGTGGGEDQETQYF
TGTGCCAGCAGCCCCCCCCCTGGGACAGGGGGCGGAGAGGACCAAGAGACCCAGTACTTC
>TRBJ2-1|TRBV25-1|TRBD1|-
CASRRTGGEQFF
TGTGCCAGCAGACGAACAGGGGGTGAGCAGTTCTTC
>TRBJ2-5|TRBV9|-|-
CASSVTSGSLYPGTQYF
TGTGCCAGCAGCGTAACGTCAGGGTCCCTCTATCCTGGTACCCAGTACTTC
>TRBJ1-3|TRBV19|-|-
CASSSQGVGNTIYF
TGTGCCAGTAGTTCCCAGGGCGTTGGAAACACCATATATTTT
>TRBJ2-1|TRBV10-3|TRBD2|-
CAISEGGGSSYNEQFF
TGTGCCATCAGTGAGGGCGGGGGGAGCTCCTACAATGAGCAGTTCTTC
>TRBJ1-3|TRBV6-6|TRBD1|-
CASSFRQGNGNTIYF
TGTGCCAGCAGTTTTCGACAGGGGAACGGAAACACCATATATTTT
>TRBJ1-1|TRBV5-1|-|-
CASRQEVDTEAFF
TGCGCCAGCAGACAAGAAGTGGACACTGAAGCTTTCTTT
>TRBJ1-2|TRBV12-3/TRBV12-4|-|-
CASRNQGQEGYTF
TGTGCCAGCAGAAATCAGGGGCAAGAGGGCTACACCTTC
>TRBJ2-5|TRBV27|-|-
CASSGGWGTQYF
TGTGCCAGCAGTGGGGGGTGGGGGACCCAGTACTTC
>TRBJ2-1|TRBV7-9|-|-
CASSLGRGYNEQFF
TGTGCCAGCAGCTTGGGGCGGGGCTACAATGAGCAGTTCTTC
>TRBJ2-5|TRBV5-6|-|-
CASSLGRPGTQYF
TGTGCCAGCAGCCTAGGCCGCCCGGGAACCCAGTACTTC